The rows below give T cell receptor beta chains drawn from one sample of a study of cytomegalovirus exposure and HLA in healthy donors. Assay: immunoSEQ multiplex PCR; the TCRdb copy retains only in-frame clones and omits some. Found here are 150,000 or so clones, approximately 84% of them singletons; the top ten hold approximately 1.3%. Material: PBMCs. The receptors shown here come from a man aged 25 to 40 in good health and CMV-seropositive. The CDR3 runs from the conserved cysteine through the conserved F or W. The D gene is left open where the match is weak. Some rows mark clone size as missing; the rest say once, few, many or name a class of expanded clone.

- | TRBJ1-2 | 13 | TRBD1 | TRBV28 | TGTGCCAGCAGGGGACAGGGGTTTAATGGCTACACCTTC | CASRGQGFNGYTF
- | TRBJ1-1 | 12 | - | TRBV15 | TGTGCCACCGCCGGGGGAGGGTCTGAAGCTTTCTTT | CATAGGGSEAFF
few | TRBJ1-2 | 15 | TRBD1 | TRBV7-9 | TGTGCCAGCAGCCCGGGACAGGTGGTTAACTATGGCTACACCTTC | CASSPGQVVNYGYTF
- | TRBJ2-7 | 15 | TRBD1 | TRBV28 | TGTGCCAGCAGGGCTGGGACAGGGGGTTCCTACGAGCAGTACTTC | CASRAGTGGSYEQYF
- | TRBJ1-6 | 14 | TRBD1 | TRBV2 | TGTGCCAGCAGTGGTGGACAGGGCCATTCACCCCTCCACTTT | CASSGGQGHSPLHF
- | TRBJ1-6 | 15 | TRBD1 | TRBV6-5 | TGTGCCAGCAGTCGGACAGGGCCCCTGGATTCACCCCTCCACTTT | CASSRTGPLDSPLHF
- | TRBJ2-5 | 15 | - | TRBV10-1 | TGCGCCAGCAGTCAACGGGGGGCCCTATCGGAGACCCAGTACTTC | CASSQRGALSETQYF
- | TRBJ2-5 | 15 | - | TRBV15 | TGTGCCACCAGCAGAGGGACTGAGAGTAGCGAGACCCAGTACTTC | CATSRGTESSETQYF
- | TRBJ2-2 | 16 | TRBD2 | TRBV9 | TGTGCCAGCAGCCCAGGAGGAGCGGGATACACCGGGGAGCTGTTTTTT | CASSPGGAGYTGELFF
- | TRBJ2-3 | 15 | TRBD2 | TRBV6-1 | TGTGCCAGCAGTGAAGAGCGGGAGGTGGTAGATACGCAGTATTTT | CASSEEREVVDTQYF
- | TRBJ2-1 | 16 | TRBD2 | TRBV4-2 | TGTGCCAGCAGCCCCAGAACTAGCGGGTCCTACAATGAGCAGTTCTTC | CASSPRTSGSYNEQFF
- | TRBJ2-5 | 15 | - | TRBV5-1 | TGCGCCAGCAGCACTAAACCCGGAGCCCAAGAGACCCAGTACTTC | CASSTKPGAQETQYF
- | TRBJ2-5 | 14 | - | TRBV18 | TGTGCCAGCTCACCACCTGGACTGACAGAGACCCAGTACTTC | CASSPPGLTETQYF
- | TRBJ2-7 | 15 | - | TRBV7-9 | TGTGCCAGCAGCTTGACAGGTCTTTTCTCCTACGAGCAGTACTTC | CASSLTGLFSYEQYF
once | TRBJ2-3 | 13 | - | TRBV9 | TGTGCCAGCAGCGAACACAGGGACCATACGCAGTATTTT | CASSEHRDHTQYF
- | TRBJ2-7 | 15 | - | TRBV6-1 | TGTGCCAGCAGTGAAGCTGCAGAAGTCCTGTACGAGCAGTACTTC | CASSEAAEVLYEQYF
- | TRBJ1-2 | 16 | - | TRBV21-1 | TGTGCCAGCAGCCCACAGGGGGGGCGCATCCCGAATGGCTACACCTTC | CASSPQGGRIPNGYTF
- | TRBJ2-5 | 14 | TRBD1 | TRBV5-4 | TGTGCCAGCAGCCCGGCCCAGGGGGAAGAGACCCAGTACTTC | CASSPAQGEETQYF
- | TRBJ2-3 | 15 | TRBD2 | TRBV4-2 | TGTGCCAGCAGCCAAGATGGGGGGGAGGTAGATACGCAGTATTTT | CASSQDGGEVDTQYF
- | TRBJ1-2 | 12 | - | TRBV28 | TGTGCCAGCTTTTGGGAGTTTGCTGGCTACACCTTC | CASFWEFAGYTF
- | TRBJ2-2 | 13 | - | TRBV5-4 | TGTGCCAGCAGCTTGTTCGACACCGGGGAGCTGTTTTTT | CASSLFDTGELFF
- | TRBJ1-1 | 15 | - | TRBV18 | TGTGCCAGCTCACCAAAGGGGATCCCCGGCACTGAAGCTTTCTTT | CASSPKGIPGTEAFF
- | TRBJ2-2 | 14 | TRBD1 | TRBV29-1 | TGCAGCGTTCCCGACAGGGCCGACACCGGGGAGCTGTTTTTT | CSVPDRADTGELFF
- | TRBJ2-6 | 17 | - | TRBV5-4 | TGTGCCAGCAGCTTGGGGGACTTTTCTTCTGGGGCCAACGTCCTGACTTTC | CASSLGDFSSGANVLTF
- | TRBJ1-4 | 18 | - | TRBV4-2 | TGTGCCAGCAGCCAGGTCAGGGGCTGGAATCCAACTAATGAAAAACTGTTTTTT | CASSQVRGWNPTNEKLFF
once | TRBJ1-5 | 16 | TRBD1 | TRBV19 | TGTGCCAGTAGTCCCAGGGACAGGGGAACCAATCAGCCCCAGCATTTT | CASSPRDRGTNQPQHF
- | TRBJ1-2 | 14 | TRBD1 | TRBV9 | TGTGCCAGCAGTCACTCAGGACAGGGGGATGGCTACACCTTC | CASSHSGQGDGYTF